Sequencing of this TCR beta chain was carried out in a study of T cell repertoires in cytomegalovirus infection. Study results and limitations: Dominating the ex vivo response were HLA-C-restricted CMV-specific TCR beta clonotypes.

There are 15 residues in the CDR3. From germline, CDR1 is SGHTA and CDR2 FQGNSA. TCRdb fed the reads into MiXCR, producing one record per CDR3 protein. The sample includes more than 400,000 distinct CDR3 sequences, about 30% of them seen just once. Worth noting for this clonotype: Its specificity is not known. A much larger clone is a single base away; this may be a read error.

This TCR came from a human donor in good health (CMV status not recorded). Some clones in this sample may be carry-over from other donors' samples. This chain links TRBV7-2 with TRBJ2-4; D is unresolved. The specimen sequenced was PBMCs. The CDR3 protein is CDSSLDGGDRNIQYF. The CDR3 DNA reads as TGTGACAGCAGCTTAGACGGCGGAGATCGGAACATTCAGTACTTC. Looking up the rest from reference TRBV7-2 and TRBJ2-4 gives the full variable domain: GAGVSQSPSNKVTEKGKDVELRCDPISGHTALYWYRQSLGQGLEFLIYFQGNSAPDKSGLPSDRFSAERTGGSVSTLTIQRTQQEDSAVYLCDSSLDGGDRNIQYFGAGTRLSVL.